This TCR beta chain was documented in a study of blood T cell repertoires in COVID-19. Study summary: T cells, B-cell-depleted T cells, or PBMCs provided the cDNA or gDNA that served as material.

Profiling relied on immunoSEQ multiplex PCR, and the TCRdb table lists in-frame clones only, not all of them. The table includes fewer than 150,000 clones, about 87% detected once. This CDR3 spans 14 amino acids. Trimming took 5 bases from V and 9 from J; bases not matched to a gene: 4. Germline CDR1 is SNHLY and CDR2 is FYNNEI. This clonotype was obtained from a woman aged 40 to 50 with acute or convalescent COVID-19. This chain joins TRBV2 and TRBJ2-1; 13 nucleotides agree with TRBD2. The sequenced sample was peripheral blood. The CDR3, as DNA: TGTGCCAGCAGTCCGGGACTAGCGGGGCCTGAGCAGTTCTTC. Its translation: CASSPGLAGPEQFF.